The next 27 T cell receptor beta chains were all read from a single sample in a study of T cell repertoires in ileal Crohn's disease. Stated time point: neoterminal ileum biopsy at postoperative endoscopy, about 6 months after surgery. TCRdb keeps only in-frame clones here, not all; method: immunoSEQ multiplex PCR. The data show 10,000 to 15,000 clones, with 80% to 85% seen just once and about a tenth held by the top ten. Sequencing was carried out using ileal tissue. The receptors originated from an adult with Crohn's disease.

The CDR3 loop is CASSPLVGRLGEQYF. DNA for the CDR3: TGTGCCAGCAGCCCCTTGGTAGGGAGGTTAGGCGAGCAGTACTTC. This chain connects TRBV7-9 to TRBJ2-7; tentatively, D is TRBD2 (6 bases). With 5 bases removed from V and 6 bases from J, the gap between germline ends came to 20 bases. The CDR3 sequence is 15 residues long. In germline, CDR1 is SEHNR, CDR2 FQNEAQ (reference sequence).

This chain uses TRBV2 with TRBJ2-5; 12 positions agree with TRBD1. Looked up from germline, CDR1 is SNHLY and CDR2 is FYNNEI. The CDR3 has 16 residues. With V trimmed by 6 bases and J by 4 bases, 9 bases remained unmatched. The CDR3 loop reads CASRVAGDRGRETQYF. DNA for the CDR3: TGTGCCAGCAGAGTAGCAGGGGACAGGGGGCGAGAGACCCAGTACTTC.

The genes are TRBV18 and TRBJ2-5, with TRBD1 as a possible D gene (6 bases). The CDR3 length is 13 residues. Germline assignment: CDR1 KGHSH and CDR2 LQKENI. Trimming shortened V by 5 bases and J by 2 bases, and 9 bases separated the two germline ends. CDR3 amino acids: CASSYTGQETQYF. CDR3 coding DNA: TGTGCCAGCTCATACACAGGGCAAGAGACCCAGTACTTC.

This clone was counted a single time. This chain connects TRBV28 to TRBJ2-5; TRBD2 is a possible D gene (5 bases). This CDR3 contains 15 residues. V lost 7 bases, J lost 4 bases, and 19 bases lay in between. Germline V gene lookup returns CDR1 MDHEN and CDR2 SYDVKM. This chain's CDR3 is CASTNREGWGETQYF. The CDR3, as DNA: TGTGCCAGCACCAACCGGGAAGGGTGGGGAGAGACCCAGTACTTC.

The V and J genes are TRBV27 and TRBJ2-5, with D possibly matching TRBD1 (6 bases). The DNA end is more similar to TRBJ2-7, so the J call may be wrong. The CDR3 runs 13 residues. The germline V gene encodes CDR1 MNHEY and CDR2 SMNVEV (reference sequence). CDR3 sequence: CASRNTGFYEQYF. CDR3 sequence (DNA): TGTGCCAGCAGGAACACAGGGTTCTACGAGCAGTACTTC.

The sample holds a few counts of this clone. The chain couples TRBV2 to TRBJ2-5, with 9 bases matching TRBD2. V was pared by 3 bases and J by 3 bases, with 2 bases of the junction left unmatched. This CDR3 contains 14 residues. Looked up from germline, CDR1 is SNHLY and CDR2 is FYNNEI. CDR3 region: CASSELAGKETQYF. The CDR3 coding sequence is TGTGCCAGCAGTGAGCTAGCGGGGAAAGAGACCCAGTACTTC.

This chain links TRBV30 with TRBJ1-1, with TRBD1 as a possible D gene (6 bases). Germline assignment: CDR1 GTSNPN and CDR2 SVGIG (reference sequence). V lost 7 bases and J lost 4, with 10 bases in between. The CDR3 contains 11 residues. The CDR3 spells CASRGGTEAFF. The CDR3 DNA is TGTGCCTCTAGGGGGGGCACTGAAGCTTTCTTT.

CDR3 loop: CASSWGLAGGGEQYF. CDR3 DNA sequence: TGTGCCAGCAGCTGGGGACTAGCGGGGGGAGGCGAGCAGTACTTC. The chain joins TRBV11-2 to TRBJ2-5; 15 nucleotides agree with TRBD2. The J call may not be correct, given that the DNA end is closer to TRBJ2-7. This CDR3 is built from 15 residues. Per germline, CDR1 SGHAT and CDR2 FQNNGV.

This chain joins TRBV28 and TRBJ1-2, with 7 bases identical to TRBD1. The J segment lost 6 bases and the V segment lost 3 bases, leaving 7 bases of the junction unmatched. Per germline, CDR1 MDHEN and CDR2 SYDVKM. The CDR3 runs to 14 residues. The CDR3 coding sequence is TGTGCCAGCAGTTTGCCCAAGGGGGCCCATGGCTACACCTTC. The encoded protein is CASSLPKGAHGYTF.

V usage is TRBV7-9 and J usage is TRBJ2-1, with D unclear. The CDR3 length is 15 residues. Deletions cut 6 bases from V and 1 base from J, with 13 bases between. Germline-derived CDR1 and CDR2 are SEHNR and FQNEAQ (reference sequence). The CDR3 loop is CASRELSGSYNEQFF. In DNA, the CDR3 is TGTGCCAGCAGGGAGCTTAGTGGATCCTACAATGAGCAGTTCTTC.

V gene TRBV2 combines with J gene TRBJ2-3, with 9 bases matching TRBD1. This CDR3 comprises 14 residues. Trimming took 6 bases from V and 3 from J; bases not matched to a gene: 4. Germline CDR1 and CDR2: SNHLY and FYNNEI. The CDR3 reads CASSRDRATDTQYF. In DNA form, the CDR3 reads TGTGCCAGCAGCCGGGACAGGGCGACAGATACGCAGTATTTT.

CDR3 sequence: CASSLLSGPSTDTQYF. The CDR3 DNA follows: TGCGCCAGCAGCTTGCTATCAGGGCCTAGCACAGATACGCAGTATTTT. The rearrangement uses TRBV5-1 and TRBJ2-3; tentative D call: TRBD1 (5 bases). Germline-derived CDR1 and CDR2 are SGHRS and YFSETQ. The CDR3 loop spans 16 amino acids. V was pared by 1 base and J by 0 bases, with 12 bases between.

This chain uses TRBV4-1 with TRBJ2-5; the D is unclear. The V gene's germline CDR1 is MGHRA and CDR2 YSYEKL. Trimming pared 3 bases from V and 1 base from J, leaving 9 bases between. The CDR3 consists of 14 residues. CDR3 sequence: CASSQNPSQETQYF. CDR3 DNA sequence: TGCGCCAGCAGCCAGAACCCGAGCCAAGAGACCCAGTACTTC.

This clone was recorded once. The chain employs TRBV20-1 and TRBJ2-7; 8 bases align to TRBD1. This CDR3 has 11 amino acids. The junction had 2 bases not matched to a gene; V was cut back by 5 bases and J by 5 bases. Germline CDR1 DFQATT, CDR2 SNEGSKA (reference sequence). CDR3 sequence reads: CSAGGQDEQYF. CDR3 sequence (DNA): TGCAGTGCTGGGGGACAGGACGAGCAGTACTTC.

The V gene is TRBV2, the J gene TRBJ2-2; 8 bases are shared with TRBD1. The length of the CDR3 is 16 residues. With V trimmed by 6 bases and J by 1 base, 7 bases remained unmatched. Germline V gives CDR1 SNHLY, CDR2 FYNNEI. The CDR3 sequence is CASSRFGQGNTGELFF. DNA for the CDR3: TGTGCCAGCAGCCGCTTCGGACAGGGGAACACCGGGGAGCTGTTTTTT.

J is TRBJ1-6 and V is TRBV11-3; 7 bases fit TRBD1. The CDR3 is 17 residues long. CDR1 SGHNT and CDR2 YENEEA come from the germline V gene. The junction had 7 bases not matched to a gene; V was cut back by 1 base and J by 4 bases. The CDR3 spells CASSLASGTAYNSPLHF. As DNA, the CDR3 is TGTGCCAGCAGCTTAGCATCCGGGACAGCGTATAATTCACCCCTCCACTTT.

V gene TRBV19 combines with J gene TRBJ1-2, with TRBD1 matching over 9 bases. Per germline, CDR1 LNHDA and CDR2 SQIVND (reference sequence). Trimming removed 3 bases from V and 2 bases from J; junction bases left unmatched: 7. CDR3 length: 16 amino acids. The CDR3 nucleotides are TGTGCCAGTAGTATTCTTACAGGGGGCGAAAACTATGGCTACACCTTC. It encodes CASSILTGGENYGYTF.

This chain uses TRBV28 with TRBJ1-2; 8 bases match TRBD1. With V trimmed by 6 bases and J by 7 bases, 16 bases remained unmatched. The CDR3 covers 16 residues. Germline-derived CDR1 and CDR2 are MDHEN and SYDVKM. CDR3 bases: TGTGCCAGCAGAGGTATAGTTTCCGGACAGGGCTTTGGCTACACCTTC. It translates to CASRGIVSGQGFGYTF.

This clone has only one observation. This sequence joins TRBV5-1 and TRBJ1-5, with TRBD1 matching over 8 bases. Germline loops: CDR1 SGHRS, CDR2 YFSETQ. The CDR3 covers 16 residues. The V and J ends lost 0 bases and 7 bases, in that order; junction bases with no gene match: 9. The CDR3, as DNA: TGCGCCAGCAGCTTGGGGGACAGGCAAGGAGGGCAGCCCCAGCATTTT. Its translation: CASSLGDRQGGQPQHF.

This sequence joins TRBV5-4 and TRBJ2-3; 8 bases match TRBD1. Trimming cost V 4 bases and J 4 bases; bases outside gene matches: 5. The CDR3 spans 14 residues. The germline gives CDR1 SGHNT, CDR2 YYREEE (reference sequence). CDR3 sequence (DNA): TGTGCCAGCAGCGGACAGGGTACGGCAGATACGCAGTATTTT. It encodes CASSGQGTADTQYF.

This clone was seen only once. The chain uses TRBV27 and TRBJ2-7; possibly TRBD1 for D (6 bases). Germline CDR1 MNHEY, CDR2 SMNVEV (reference sequence). The CDR3 covers 14 residues. Trimming left V 6 bases short and J 4 bases short, with 16 bases between. The CDR3 is CASSPTLQGYEQYF. The CDR3 DNA follows: TGTGCCAGCAGCCCAACCTTACAGGGTTACGAGCAGTACTTC.

This rearrangement joins TRBV27 to TRBJ2-2; D not certain. The ends were cut back, 0 bases at V and 6 bases at J, with 2 bases in the middle. Germline assignment: CDR1 MNHEY and CDR2 SMNVEV (reference sequence). The CDR3 is 12 residues long. CDR3 bases: TGTGCCAGCAGTTTATCCGCCGGGGAGCTGTTTTTT. Protein product: CASSLSAGELFF.

The chain couples TRBV7-2 to TRBJ1-4; D gene uncertain. V lost 5 bases, J lost 7 bases, and 11 bases lay in between. Germline values: CDR1 SGHTA, CDR2 FQGNSA. The CDR3 length is 13 residues. The CDR3 loop reads CASSPGYSEKLFF. CDR3 DNA: TGTGCCAGCAGCCCGGGGTATAGTGAAAAACTGTTTTTT.

The chain uses TRBV5-1 and TRBJ2-7; 7 bases align to TRBD1. J gave up 3 bases and V 6 bases, and 6 bases lay outside the gene matches. This CDR3 has 13 amino acids. CDR1 and CDR2 from the germline V gene are SGHRS and YFSETQ. The CDR3 nucleotides read TGCGCCAGCACCCGGGACAGTTACTACGAGCAGTACTTC. This gives the protein CASTRDSYYEQYF.

The CDR3 is CAWSPTGDTQYF. The CDR3 DNA sequence: TGTGCCTGGAGTCCAACGGGGGATACGCAGTATTTT. This sequence joins TRBV30 and TRBJ2-3; TRBD2 is a possible D gene (5 bases). The CDR3 sequence is 12 residues long. V was shortened by 2 bases and J by 6 bases, with 9 bases between the two germline ends. Germline CDR1 reads GTSNPN; CDR2 reads SVGIG (reference sequence).

The chain combines TRBV9 with TRBJ2-1; no clear D. Trimming stripped 4 bases from V and 1 base from J, with 9 bases between. The germline CDR1 and CDR2 sequences are SGDLS and YYNGEE. CDR3 length equals 14 residues. The DNA for the CDR3 is TGTGCCAGCAGCCCCGGTGTGTCCTACAATGAGCAGTTCTTC. It specifies CASSPGVSYNEQFF.

The CDR3 bases are TGTGCCAGCTCACCGCTGGGGCAAAACGAGCAGTACTTC. It is translated as CASSPLGQNEQYF. The chain joins TRBV18 to TRBJ2-7; a weak D match, TRBD1 (5 bases). CDR1 is KGHSH, CDR2 LQKENI, per germline. The length of the CDR3 is 13 residues. Trimming took off 3 bases at V and 5 bases at J, with 11 bases between the two ends. Full variable domain (missing parts from reference TRBV18 and TRBJ2-7): NAGVMQNPRHLVRRRGQEARLRCSPMKGHSHVYWYRQLPEEGLKFMVYLQKENIIDESGMPKERFSAEFPKEGPSILRIQQVVRGDSAAYFCASSPLGQNEQYFGPGTRLTVT.